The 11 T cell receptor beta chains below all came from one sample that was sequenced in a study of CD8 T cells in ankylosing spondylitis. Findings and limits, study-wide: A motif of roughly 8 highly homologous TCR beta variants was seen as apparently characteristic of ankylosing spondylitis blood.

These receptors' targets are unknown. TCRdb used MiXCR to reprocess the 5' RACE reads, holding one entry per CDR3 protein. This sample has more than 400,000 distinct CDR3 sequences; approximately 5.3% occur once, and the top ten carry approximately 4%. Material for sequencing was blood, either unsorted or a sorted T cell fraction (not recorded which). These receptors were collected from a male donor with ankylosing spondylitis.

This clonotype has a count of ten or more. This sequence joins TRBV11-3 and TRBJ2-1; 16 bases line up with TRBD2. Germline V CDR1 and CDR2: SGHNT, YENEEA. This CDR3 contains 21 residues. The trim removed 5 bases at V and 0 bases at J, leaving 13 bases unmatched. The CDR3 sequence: CASSPGLAGGPSLSSYNEQFF. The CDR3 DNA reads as TGTGCCAGCAGCCCGGGACTAGCGGGAGGGCCATCACTTAGCTCCTACAATGAGCAGTTCTTC.

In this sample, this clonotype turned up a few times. Here the CDR3 reads CASGGSWRSSTDTQYF. Written as DNA, the CDR3 is TGTGCCAGCGGGGGCTCTTGGCGGTCTAGCACAGATACGCAGTATTTT. The chain is built from TRBV6-1 and TRBJ2-3; tentatively, D is TRBD1 (6 bases). Trimming took off 8 bases at V and 0 bases at J, with 18 bases between the two ends. Germline V gene lookup returns CDR1 MNHNS and CDR2 SASEGT. The CDR3 contains 16 residues.

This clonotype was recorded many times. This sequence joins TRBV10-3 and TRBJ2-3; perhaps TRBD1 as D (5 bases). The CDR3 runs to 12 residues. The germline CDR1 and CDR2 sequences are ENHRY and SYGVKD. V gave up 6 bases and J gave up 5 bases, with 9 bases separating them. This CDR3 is CAISSGLDTQYF. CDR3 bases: TGTGCCATCAGCTCAGGGTTAGATACGCAGTATTTT.

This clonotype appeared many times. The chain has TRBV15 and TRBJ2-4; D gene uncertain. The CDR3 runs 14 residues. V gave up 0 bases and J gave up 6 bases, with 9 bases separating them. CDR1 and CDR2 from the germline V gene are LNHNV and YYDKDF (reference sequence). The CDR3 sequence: CATSRDLVLNIQYF. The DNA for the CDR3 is TGTGCCACCAGCAGAGATCTGGTCTTAAACATTCAGTACTTC.

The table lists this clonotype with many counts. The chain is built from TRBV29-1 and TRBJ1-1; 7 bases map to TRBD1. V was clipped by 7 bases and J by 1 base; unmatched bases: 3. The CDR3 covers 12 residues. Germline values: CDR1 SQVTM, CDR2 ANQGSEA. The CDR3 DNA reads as TGCAGCGCGGGACAGCCGAACACTGAAGCTTTCTTT. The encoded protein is CSAGQPNTEAFF.

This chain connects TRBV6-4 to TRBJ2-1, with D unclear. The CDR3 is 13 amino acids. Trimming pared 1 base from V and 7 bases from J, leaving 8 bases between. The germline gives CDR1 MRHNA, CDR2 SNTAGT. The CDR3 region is CASSDFKRNEQFF. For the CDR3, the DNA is TGTGCCAGCAGTGACTTTAAGCGTAATGAGCAGTTCTTC.

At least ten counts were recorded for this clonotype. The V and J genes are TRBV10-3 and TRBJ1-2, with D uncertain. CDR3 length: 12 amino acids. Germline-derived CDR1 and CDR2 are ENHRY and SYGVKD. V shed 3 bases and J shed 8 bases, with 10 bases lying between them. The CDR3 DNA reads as TGTGCCATCAGTGACGCAATCGGAGGCTACACCTTC. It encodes CAISDAIGGYTF.

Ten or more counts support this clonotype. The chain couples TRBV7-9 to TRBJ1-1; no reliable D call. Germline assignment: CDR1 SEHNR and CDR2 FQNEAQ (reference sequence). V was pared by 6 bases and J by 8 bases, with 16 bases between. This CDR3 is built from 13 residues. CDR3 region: CASSFNRGIEAFF. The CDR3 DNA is TGTGCCAGCAGTTTCAATAGAGGGATAGAAGCTTTCTTT.

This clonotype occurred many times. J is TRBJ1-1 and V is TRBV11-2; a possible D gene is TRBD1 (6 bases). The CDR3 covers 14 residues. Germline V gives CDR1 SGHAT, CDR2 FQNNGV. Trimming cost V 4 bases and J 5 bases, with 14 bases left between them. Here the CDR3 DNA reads TGTGCCAGCAGCTCCGGCAGGGACAATACTGAAGCTTTCTTT. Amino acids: CASSSGRDNTEAFF.

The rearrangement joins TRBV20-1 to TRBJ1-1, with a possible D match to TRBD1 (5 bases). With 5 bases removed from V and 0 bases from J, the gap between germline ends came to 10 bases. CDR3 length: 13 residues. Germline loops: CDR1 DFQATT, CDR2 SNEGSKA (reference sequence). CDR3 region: CSAFGHLNTEAFF. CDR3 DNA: TGCAGTGCTTTTGGACATCTGAACACTGAAGCTTTCTTT.

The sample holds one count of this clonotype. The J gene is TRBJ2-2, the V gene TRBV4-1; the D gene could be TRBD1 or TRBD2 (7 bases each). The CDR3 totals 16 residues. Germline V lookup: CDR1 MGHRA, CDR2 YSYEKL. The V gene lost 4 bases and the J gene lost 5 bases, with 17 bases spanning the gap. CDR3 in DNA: TGCGCCAGCAGCCCTCTTGTCCAGGGGGGGACCGGGGAGCTGTTTTTT. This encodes CASSPLVQGGTGELFF.